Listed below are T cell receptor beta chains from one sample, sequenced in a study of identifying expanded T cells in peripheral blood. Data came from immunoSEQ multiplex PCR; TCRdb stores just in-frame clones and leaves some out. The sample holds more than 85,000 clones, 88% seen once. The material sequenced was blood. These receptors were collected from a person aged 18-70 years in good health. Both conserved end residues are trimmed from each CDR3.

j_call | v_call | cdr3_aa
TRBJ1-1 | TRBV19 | ASSRYSGNRMNTEAF
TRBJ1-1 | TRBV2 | ASETGANEAF
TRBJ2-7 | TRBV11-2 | ASSWRSGDREYYEQY
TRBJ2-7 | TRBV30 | AWSGDRAREQY
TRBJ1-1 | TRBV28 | ASSRPRVTEAF
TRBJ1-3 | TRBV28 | ASSLGSSGNTIY
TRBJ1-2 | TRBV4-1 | ASSQEAALNYGYT
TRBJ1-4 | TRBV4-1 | ASSQEGQLPNEKLF
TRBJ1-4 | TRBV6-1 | ASSEVGGRINEKLF
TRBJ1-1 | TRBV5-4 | ASSLLTGRMNTEAF
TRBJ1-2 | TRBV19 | ASSMEGQGYGYT
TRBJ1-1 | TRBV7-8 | ASSFTGMNTEAF
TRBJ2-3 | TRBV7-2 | ASSLGLAGPGDTQY
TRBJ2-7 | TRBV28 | ASSTWDNTYEQY
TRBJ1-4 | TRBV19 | ASSTLDRDKKLF
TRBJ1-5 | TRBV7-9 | ASSPDRNQPQH
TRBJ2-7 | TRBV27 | ASSLARDRVFEQY
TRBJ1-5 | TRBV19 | ASSRQGWNQPQH
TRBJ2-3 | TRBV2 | ASNLIVSTDTQY
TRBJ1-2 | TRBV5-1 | ASSHGTGAGYGYT
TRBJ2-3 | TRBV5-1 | ASSSTQGTDTQY
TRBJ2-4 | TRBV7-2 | ASSTGQGGNIQY
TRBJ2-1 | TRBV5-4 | ASSLRAGPYNEQF
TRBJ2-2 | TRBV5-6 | ASRFRGSTGELF
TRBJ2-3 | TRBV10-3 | AIGTRSDTQY
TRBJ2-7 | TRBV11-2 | ASSLDHQGSYEQY
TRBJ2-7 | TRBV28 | ASSLGVYEQY
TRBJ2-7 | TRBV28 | ASRNSGGSNEQY
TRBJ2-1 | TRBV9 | ASSVAEAGGFEQF
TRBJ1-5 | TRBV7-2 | ASSSGGIQPQH
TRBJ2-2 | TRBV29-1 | SVKQPRSTGELF
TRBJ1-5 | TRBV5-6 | ASSQARGRRSNQPQH
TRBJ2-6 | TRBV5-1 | ASSLTSAGGSVGANVLT